This T cell receptor (beta chain) was obtained from a study of yellow fever vaccine responses in identical twins. Trimming took off 6 bases at V and 0 bases at J, with 11 bases between the two ends. Germline CDR1 is SEHNR and CDR2 is FQNEAQ (reference sequence). The CDR3 sequence is 15 residues long. As concerns this clonotype: Its antigen is unknown.

MiXCR, run by TCRdb on the RT-PCR reads, gives a single entry per CDR3 protein. This sample yields about 5,400 distinct CDR3 sequences, of which 70% to 90% are seen a single time; 3% belongs to the top ten. Findings and caveats of the study: Twins reportedly had a vaccine T cell response that seemed partly convergent, partly personalized.

This TCR came from a woman between 18 and 30 years old who received the yellow fever vaccine. The sample here was T cells from blood (PBMCs), unsorted or a sorted subset (not recorded which), taken before or after yellow fever vaccination (not recorded which). V is TRBV7-9 and J is TRBJ1-4; D unresolved. CDR3 residues: CASSPRDPTNEKLFF. The DNA for the CDR3 is TGTGCCAGCAGTCCCCGTGATCCAACTAATGAAAAACTGTTTTTT.